This T cell receptor (beta chain) is drawn from a study of shared clonotypes between healthy human individuals. Broader study findings: Tissue TCR repertoires likely differ from these blood-only repertoires. Clonotype sharing among donors likely depends on sequencing depth.

Repertoires were generated with immunoSEQ multiplex PCR, while TCRdb's copy carries only in-frame clones and drops some. The sample contains roughly 2 million clones, roughly 94% of which appear only once. Germline V lookup: CDR1 MNHNS, CDR2 SASEGT. CDR3 size: 18 residues. With 1 base clipped from V and 0 bases from J, the junction kept 9 bases outside the gene matches. Only CD45RO-negative cells positively selected for CCR7 counted as naive CD8 cells, so terminally differentiated effector memory CD45RA+ cells were excluded. About this clone itself: Its target is not known.

Material for sequencing was naive CD8+ T cells sorted from blood. The rearrangement uses TRBV6-1 and TRBJ1-5, with 7 bases aligning to TRBD1. The TCR sequence derives from a man younger than 30 in good health. Written as DNA, the CDR3 is TGTGCCAGCAGTGAAGTGACAGGGACTCCTTATAGCAATCAGCCCCAGCATTTT. Its protein is CASSEVTGTPYSNQPQHF.